Given below is one TCR beta chain in context. Repertoires were generated with immunoSEQ multiplex PCR, while TCRdb's copy carries only in-frame clones and drops some. This table holds roughly 49,000 clones, about 91% found once. Germline values: CDR1 SGHRS, CDR2 YFSETQ. The junction had 13 bases not matched to a gene; V was cut back by 4 bases and J by 0 bases. The CDR3 loop spans 19 amino acids. The record originates from a study of T cell responses to AZD1222 COVID-19 vaccine. This clonotype was obtained from an adult who received the AZD1222 COVID-19 vaccine. This chain joins TRBV5-1 and TRBJ2-4; 10 positions agree with TRBD2. This sample comprised peripheral blood, obtained 28 days after the second AZD1222 dose. CDR3 region: CASSPGQVLAGLAKNIQYF. The DNA for the CDR3 is TGCGCCAGCAGCCCCGGACAGGTACTAGCGGGGTTAGCCAAAAACATTCAGTACTTC.